This T cell receptor beta chain was retrieved from a study of regulatory T cells in long-lasting Graves disease. General study findings and limits: There was favoring of TRBV28, TRBJ1-2 and TRBJ2-5 in persistent disease. Those with persistent Graves' had less TCR diversity than newly diagnosed patients.

Time point meaning: persistent/refractory GD, antithyroid drugs over 5 years with positive TRAb. The TCR library was made from RNA extracted from PBMCs. Patients hailed from an endocrinology department in Xi'an, China. On this clonotype itself: No antigen is known for it.

Germline CDR1 and CDR2: MDHEN and SYDVKM. With V trimmed by 6 bases and J by 5 bases, 6 bases remained unmatched. The CDR3 has 13 residues. To make TCR beta libraries, researchers used iRepertoire HTBI primers and Arm-PCR of CDR3 regions. TCRdb reprocessed the multiplex PCR reads via MiXCR and lists one record per CDR3 protein. The sample includes over 300,000 distinct CDR3 sequences, about 20% of them seen just once. Specimen: peripheral blood mononuclear cells (PBMCs), collected when the disease was refractory, from a patient treated with antithyroid drugs. The V call is TRBV28, the J call TRBJ1-1; 7 nucleotides match TRBD1. This receptor was taken from a female donor with Graves disease. CDR3 nucleotides: TGTGCCAGCAGAAAGACAGGGACAACTGAAGCTTTCTTT. It translates to CASRKTGTTEAFF.